The present TCR beta chain was sequenced within a study of CD8 T cells in ankylosing spondylitis. Study-level points and caveats: A number of the motif variants had already been described in reactive arthritis synovial fluid and blood.

V shed 5 bases and J shed 2 bases, with 22 bases lying between them. The CDR3 covers 17 residues. One entry per CDR3 protein results from TCRdb running MiXCR on the 5' RACE reads. The table lists 200,000 or so distinct CDR3 sequences, approximately 12% of them singletons. This clonotype appeared many times. Antigen: not known. The rearrangement joins TRBV12-3 or TRBV12-4 to TRBJ2-7; D possibly uses TRBD1 or TRBD2 (5 bases each). The origin of this receptor is a female donor with ankylosing spondylitis or in good health (not recorded which). Sequencing was done on a sample of blood, either unsorted or a sorted T cell fraction (not recorded which). In DNA form, the CDR3 reads TGTGCCAGCAGTCTAAAAGGGTGGGGTGGGGGAGCCTACGAGCAGTACTTC. It specifies CASSLKGWGGGAYEQYF.